The 8 T cell receptor beta chains below were found in one sample sequenced in a study of cytomegalovirus exposure and HLA in healthy donors. Clones were read by immunoSEQ multiplex PCR, and TCRdb kept only the in-frame ones, dropping some. The sample shows approximately 160,000 clones, 86% of them seen only once. Sequenced input: PBMCs. The origin of the receptors is a woman aged 18 to 35 in good health and CMV-seronegative.

The gene calls are TRBV5-6 and TRBJ2-4, with no clear D. CDR1 is SGHDT and CDR2 is YYEEEE in the germline V gene. CDR3 length: 14 amino acids. Between the trimmed V and J ends, which lost 1 base and 1 base, there was a span of 6 bases. The DNA of the CDR3 is TGTGCCAGCAGCTTGCCCGGGGCCAAAAACATTCAGTACTTC. Amino acid sequence: CASSLPGAKNIQYF.

The V gene is TRBV5-1, the J gene TRBJ2-1; 9 positions match TRBD2. Germline V gene sequence: CDR1 SGHRS, CDR2 YFSETQ. The CDR3 totals 16 residues. V was clipped by 0 bases and J by 7 bases; unmatched bases: 8. CDR3 in amino acids: CASSLGGLAGTNEQFF. CDR3 DNA sequence: TGCGCCAGCAGCTTGGGGGGACTAGCAGGGACTAATGAGCAGTTCTTC. The whole variable domain, filled in from reference TRBV5-1 and TRBJ2-1, reads KAGVTQTPRYLIKTRGQQVTLSCSPISGHRSVSWYQQTPGQGLQFLFEYFSETQRNKGNFPGRFSGRQFSNSRSEMNVSTLELGDSALYLCASSLGGLAGTNEQFFGPGTRLTVL.

V and J are TRBV11-2 and TRBJ1-1; TRBD1 agrees at 9 bases. The junction had 7 bases not matched to a gene; V was cut back by 6 bases and J by 5 bases. The germline V gene encodes CDR1 SGHAT and CDR2 FQNNGV. The CDR3 is made up of 14 amino acids. The DNA of the CDR3 is TGTGCCAGCAGTTCGTTACAGGGGGCAACTGAAGCTTTCTTT. Residues: CASSSLQGATEAFF.

CDR3 in amino acids: CASSYRRGRATGELFF. In DNA, the CDR3 is TGTGCCAGCAGCTACCGCAGGGGGCGGGCCACCGGGGAGCTGTTTTTT. The chain employs TRBV27 and TRBJ2-2, with 8 bases fitting TRBD1. The CDR3 runs to 16 residues. Germline V gene lookup returns CDR1 MNHEY and CDR2 SMNVEV (reference sequence). The J segment lost 4 bases and the V segment lost 6 bases, leaving 10 bases of the junction unmatched.

The rearrangement uses TRBV9 and TRBJ1-1, with D uncertain. The ends were cut back, 6 bases at V and 3 bases at J, with 15 bases in the middle. CDR1 SGDLS and CDR2 YYNGEE come from the germline V gene. This CDR3 contains 14 residues. Here the CDR3 reads CASTRGQTHTEAFF. CDR3 DNA: TGTGCCAGCACCAGAGGGCAGACCCACACTGAAGCTTTCTTT.

The chain couples TRBV9 to TRBJ2-1; 8 bases match TRBD2. Germline values: CDR1 SGDLS, CDR2 YYNGEE. V lost 4 bases, J lost 7 bases, and 7 bases stayed unmatched. The CDR3 length is 14 residues. CDR3 loop: CASSPSGSGNEQFF. CDR3 DNA: TGTGCCAGCAGCCCTAGCGGGTCGGGTAATGAGCAGTTCTTC.

Written as DNA, the CDR3 is TGCAGCGTTGAACAGGGGGCACGATCTGAAGCTTTCTTT. Translation gives CSVEQGARSEAFF. The gene calls are TRBV29-1 and TRBJ1-1; 8 nucleotides line up with TRBD1. Germline CDR1 and CDR2: SQVTM and ANQGSEA. V was pared by 2 bases and J by 6 bases, with 5 bases of the junction left unmatched. This CDR3 comprises 13 residues.

The gene calls are TRBV7-9 and TRBJ1-2; 9 nucleotides agree with TRBD1. V shed 5 bases, J shed 6 bases, and the junction held 10 bases outside the gene matches. Germline CDR1 is SEHNR and CDR2 is FQNEAQ (reference sequence). The CDR3 is made up of 15 amino acids. CDR3 sequence reads: CASSDGGQGSDGYTF. The DNA of the CDR3 is TGTGCCAGCAGCGACGGTGGACAGGGGAGCGATGGCTACACCTTC. Supplemented by reference TRBV7-9 and TRBJ1-2, the full variable domain reads DTGVSQNPRHKITKRGQNVTFRCDPISEHNRLYWYRQTLGQGPEFLTYFQNEAQLEKSRLLSDRFSAERPKGSFSTLEIQRTEQGDSAMYLCASSDGGQGSDGYTFGSGTRLTVV.